The source of this T cell receptor (beta chain) is a study of CXCR3-negative and CXCR3-positive naive CD8 T cells. The authors made the TRB cDNA libraries by 5' RACE using UMI labels. TCRdb reanalyzed the 5' RACE reads and collapses them to one entry per CDR3 protein, without DNA. This sample carries fewer than 95,000 distinct CDR3 sequences, with around 1% going to the ten biggest clones. Per germline, CDR1 SQVTM and CDR2 ANQGSEA. This CDR3 contains 11 residues. The TCR sequence derives from a human donor in good health. Some clones in this sample may be carry-over from other donors' samples. The chain has TRBV29-1 and TRBJ1-2. Sequencing was done on a sample of naive CXCR3- CD8+ T cells from blood. Subset reported: CD45RO-CCR7+CD27+CD95- naive CD8+ T cells lacking CXCR3 (TNR3-). The CDR3 sequence is CSVLDNYGYTF. The full variable domain, with the rest looked up from reference TRBV29-1 and TRBJ1-2, is SAVISQKPSRDICQRGTSLTIQCQVDSQVTMMFWYRQQPGQSLTLIATANQGSEATYESGFVIDKFPISRPNLTFSTLTVSNMSPEDSSIYLCSVLDNYGYTFGSGTRLTVV.